The 13 T cell receptor beta chains below were found in one sample sequenced in a study of cytomegalovirus exposure and HLA in healthy donors (TCRdb year 2017). The method behind the library was the immunoSEQ multiplex PCR assay. The multiplex PCR relied on a mix of 60 forward primers for TCR Vbeta segments and 13 reverse primers for TCR Jbeta segments. TCRdb stores this immuneACCESS table with in-frame sequences only. Part of the clones is absent; in the studies checked, under half of the shortfall reflects unresolved V genes, and no reason is known for the rest. A total of 150,000 to 200,000 clones appear in this sample, about 85% of them only once. Jointly, the top ten make up roughly 1.4% of the sample. Sequencing input: PBMCs. The receptor source for this set is a woman aged 45-60 years in good health and CMV-seronegative.

The V and J genes are TRBV9 and TRBJ1-6; D unresolved. The V gene lost 2 bases and the J gene lost 10 bases, with 13 bases spanning the gap. CDR3 length equals 14 residues. CDR1 SGDLS and CDR2 YYNGEE come from the germline V gene. CDR3 nucleotides: TGTGCCAGCAGCGTGTTGGGAGAAGGATCACCCCTCCACTTT. This codes for CASSVLGEGSPLHF.

This clone was seen only once. This chain connects TRBV7-9 to TRBJ1-2; weak D call: TRBD1 (5 bases). The V and J ends lost 7 bases and 4 bases respectively, with 19 bases between them. Per the germline V gene, CDR1 is SEHNR and CDR2 is FQNEAQ (reference sequence). The CDR3 has 15 amino acids. DNA of the CDR3: TGTGCCAGCACCCGGCAGGACAATCCATCCTATGGCTACACCTTC. Encoded protein: CASTRQDNPSYGYTF.

This sequence joins TRBV5-8 and TRBJ1-5; D perhaps matches TRBD1 (5 bases). Trimming removed 2 bases at V and 6 bases at J, with 15 bases between. This CDR3 has 15 amino acids. CDR1 and CDR2 (germline): SGHTS, YDEGEE. The CDR3, as DNA: TGTGCCAGCAGCTTAAGGGGAGGGTTAGCTCAGCCCCAGCATTTT. It is translated as CASSLRGGLAQPQHF.

V usage is TRBV5-1 and J usage is TRBJ2-7, with D unresolved. The CDR3 is made up of 13 amino acids. The V and J ends lost 0 bases and 2 bases respectively, with 6 bases between them. Germline V gene lookup returns CDR1 SGHRS and CDR2 YFSETQ. CDR3 in DNA: TGCGCCAGCAGCTTGGGAGTCCCCTACGAGCAGTACTTC. Translation gives CASSLGVPYEQYF.

This chain uses TRBV19 with TRBJ2-6, with 11 bases that match TRBD1. This CDR3 is built from 17 residues. V lost 5 bases to trimming and J lost 3 bases; unmatched junction nucleotides: 6. Germline values: CDR1 LNHDA, CDR2 SQIVND (reference sequence). DNA for the CDR3: TGTGCCAGTAGTGAGGGGACAGGGGGAGGTGGGGCCAACGTCCTGACTTTC. It encodes CASSEGTGGGGANVLTF.

Details on this clone: This sample includes further DNA sequences coding for the same CDR3. The V call is TRBV7-2, the J call TRBJ2-7, with D possibly TRBD1 on 5 matching bases. Germline CDR1 and CDR2: SGHTA and FQGNSA. Trimming took off 1 base at V and 0 bases at J, with 10 bases between the two ends. The CDR3 loop spans 15 amino acids. The CDR3 nucleotides read TGTGCCAGCAGCTTAGACAGGCCGAGCTCCTACGAGCAGTACTTC. This codes for CASSLDRPSSYEQYF.

The genes are TRBV30 and TRBJ1-2; perhaps TRBD1 as D (5 bases). Germline-derived CDR1 and CDR2 are GTSNPN and SVGIG (reference sequence). The V and J ends lost 0 bases and 5 bases respectively, with 13 bases between them. The CDR3 contains 14 residues. For the CDR3, the DNA is TGTGCCTGGAGTGTAGGGGTCGCAAATTATGGCTACACCTTC. Translation: CAWSVGVANYGYTF. Looking up the rest from reference TRBV30 and TRBJ1-2 gives the full variable domain: SQTIHQWPATLVQPVGSPLSLECTVEGTSNPNLYWYRQAAGRGLQLLFYSVGIGQISSEVPQNLSASRPQDRQFILSSKKLLLSDSGFYLCAWSVGVANYGYTFGSGTRLTVV.

For the CDR3, the DNA is TGCGCCAGCAGCCAAGATCCCAGGGGGGACTCACCCCTCCACTTT. Amino acids: CASSQDPRGDSPLHF. The chain is built from TRBV4-3 and TRBJ1-6, with 7 nucleotides matching TRBD1. The CDR3 runs 15 residues. V was pared by 0 bases and J by 10 bases, with 6 bases of the junction left unmatched. Germline V lookup: CDR1 LGHNA, CDR2 YSLEER.

The CDR3 DNA follows: TGTGCCAGCAGCTGGACGGGGGGCAATCAGCCCCAGCATTTT. Protein: CASSWTGGNQPQHF. The rearrangement uses TRBV27 and TRBJ1-5, with a weak D call TRBD1 (5 bases). CDR3 length: 14 residues. V gave up 6 bases and J gave up 2 bases, with 11 bases separating them. Germline V lookup: CDR1 MNHEY, CDR2 SMNVEV (reference sequence).

V and J are TRBV2 and TRBJ1-5; D not certain. V was cut by 2 bases and J by 0 bases, with 8 bases left in between. The CDR3 runs 15 residues. Per germline, CDR1 SNHLY and CDR2 FYNNEI. The CDR3 nucleotides read TGTGCCAGCAGTGAAAACAGAAATAGCAATCAGCCCCAGCATTTT. Protein product: CASSENRNSNQPQHF.

This clone was found a few times. The chain links TRBV2 to TRBJ1-1; D is possibly TRBD1 (6 bases). Trimming removed 6 bases from V and 1 base from J, with 12 bases in between. The CDR3 loop spans 14 amino acids. Germline CDR1 SNHLY, CDR2 FYNNEI. The CDR3 reads CASRAGTRNTEAFF. Here the CDR3 DNA reads TGTGCCAGCAGAGCAGGGACACGGAACACTGAAGCTTTCTTT.

This rearrangement joins TRBV6-5 to TRBJ1-2; TRBD1 matches 7 bases. V lost 5 bases, J lost 3 bases, and 0 bases stayed unmatched. The CDR3 sequence is 12 residues long. Looked up from germline, CDR1 is MNHEY and CDR2 is SVGAGI. The CDR3 region is CASSQGDYGYTF. CDR3 nucleotides: TGTGCCAGCAGTCAGGGGGACTATGGCTACACCTTC.

This chain uses TRBV5-1 with TRBJ2-2, with D possibly being TRBD2 (5 bases). Germline CDR1 is SGHRS and CDR2 is YFSETQ. The CDR3 consists of 15 residues. The V end was cut by 4 bases, the J end by 2 bases, with 12 bases between. DNA of the CDR3: TGCGCCAGCAGCCCCTCGGGAACTAACACCGGGGAGCTGTTTTTT. It is translated as CASSPSGTNTGELFF.